Below are 23 T cell receptor beta chains sequenced from a single sample in a study of CD8+ T cells in alopecia areata. RNA extraction was followed by reverse transcription into cDNA, which acted as the sequencing template. Produced via immunoSEQ multiplex PCR; TCRdb's table is partial and in-frame only. In the table there are roughly 220,000 clones, 35% to 45% of which are singletons. Indicated treatment: oral pan-JAK inhibitor, 5-10 mg twice daily. Sequenced material: CD4+ T cells sorted from blood, taken between weeks 30 and 35, from a patient treated with tofacitinib. All receptors derive from a human donor with alopecia areata.

This sequence joins TRBV6-1 and TRBJ2-3; D is unclear. Germline V gives CDR1 MNHNS, CDR2 SASEGT. The CDR3 consists of 12 residues. V was cut by 8 bases and J by 3 bases, with 9 bases left in between. CDR3 sequence (DNA): TGTGCCAGCGGGGTTTCGACAGATACGCAGTATTTT. It translates to CASGVSTDTQYF.

Only one count was recorded for this clone. This chain joins TRBV18 and TRBJ1-2; 10 bases are shared with TRBD1. Germline V gene data show CDR1 as KGHSH and CDR2 as LQKENI. The V and J ends lost 3 bases and 4 bases, in that order; junction bases with no gene match: 5. This CDR3 has 15 residues. The chain's CDR3 is CASSPDRGLFYGYTF. The CDR3 region has the DNA TGTGCCAGCTCACCTGACAGGGGGCTGTTCTATGGCTACACCTTC.

The V and J genes are TRBV2 and TRBJ1-2; weak D call: TRBD1 (6 bases). Germline lookup yields CDR1 SNHLY and CDR2 FYNNEI. The CDR3 spans 13 residues. Trimming left V 8 bases short and J 4 bases short, with 14 bases between. In nucleotides, the CDR3 is TGTGCCAGCCGCACAGGGTCCATCTATGGCTACACCTTC. It encodes CASRTGSIYGYTF.

This clone came up many times. The chain employs TRBV7-2 and TRBJ2-1, with D tentatively TRBD1 (8 bases). The V gene lost 5 bases and the J gene lost 8 bases, with 19 bases spanning the gap. Germline V gene sequence: CDR1 SGHTA, CDR2 FQGNSA. This CDR3 is built from 15 residues. The CDR3, as DNA: TGTGCCAGCAGCCGACAGGGGTCCCGGGGGGATGAGCAGTTCTTC. Encoded protein: CASSRQGSRGDEQFF. The full variable domain, in which reference TRBV7-2 and TRBJ2-1 provide the parts outside the CDR3, is GAGVSQSPSNKVTEKGKDVELRCDPISGHTALYWYRQSLGQGLEFLIYFQGNSAPDKSGLPSDRFSAERTGGSVSTLTIQRTQQEDSAVYLCASSRQGSRGDEQFFGPGTRLTVL.

The chain recombines TRBV6-1 with TRBJ1-2; 7 nucleotides line up with TRBD1. The CDR3 sequence is 14 residues long. The J segment lost 6 bases and the V segment lost 10 bases, leaving 14 bases of the junction unmatched. Germline values: CDR1 MNHNS, CDR2 SASEGT. In DNA, the CDR3 is TGTGCCACCTCACCCCCGGGACAGCTGAATGGCTACACCTTC. The encoded protein is CATSPPGQLNGYTF.

This clone was seen a handful of times. The chain is built from TRBV18 and TRBJ1-6; D perhaps matches TRBD1 (6 bases). Germline V lookup: CDR1 KGHSH, CDR2 LQKENI. The CDR3 loop spans 15 amino acids. The germline V and J ends were trimmed by 3 bases and 7 bases, with 13 bases remaining between them. DNA of the CDR3: TGTGCCAGCTCACCGCAGGCCCAGGGGAATTCACCCCTCCACTTT. It codes for CASSPQAQGNSPLHF.

Comments on this clone: This likely stems from a read error, as it lies one base from a far larger clone. The chain employs TRBV29-1 and TRBJ2-3; the D is unclear. Germline lookup yields CDR1 SQVTM and CDR2 ANQGSEA. V lost 3 bases and J 7 bases, leaving 14 bases between the germline ends. The CDR3 sequence is 13 residues long. This CDR3 is CSVEGNSSYTQYF. In DNA form, the CDR3 reads TGCAGCGTTGAGGGGAACTCTAGTTATACGCAGTATTTT.

In its sample, this clone was seen a few times. The rearrangement uses TRBV15 and TRBJ1-1, with D tentatively TRBD1 (6 bases). Trimming took off 2 bases at V and 4 bases at J, with 17 bases between the two ends. In germline, CDR1 is LNHNV, CDR2 YYDKDF (reference sequence). This CDR3 contains 16 residues. CDR3 in DNA: TGTGCCACCAGCAGACTTACAGGGAGTTTTCTCACTGAAGCTTTCTTT. Translated, it gives CATSRLTGSFLTEAFF.

This clone was counted a few times. V and J are TRBV19 and TRBJ1-1; TRBD1 aligns across 7 bases. The CDR3 is 10 residues long. Germline CDR1 LNHDA, CDR2 SQIVND (reference sequence). V shed 10 bases and J 9 bases; nucleotides not matched to a gene: 5. DNA of the CDR3: TGTGCCACCACGGGACAGAAAGCTTTCTTT. Protein sequence: CATTGQKAFF.

The genes are TRBV6-5 and TRBJ1-1; TRBD1 matches 8 bases. Germline V CDR1 and CDR2: MNHEY, SVGAGI. Losses at the gene ends were 5 bases for V and 5 bases for J; bases not matched to a gene: 4. The CDR3 runs to 13 residues. The CDR3 DNA sequence: TGTGCCAGCAGTCTCAGGGGGCAGACTGAAGCTTTCTTT. Translation gives CASSLRGQTEAFF.

The chain carries TRBV4-2 and TRBJ2-1; D is uncertain. Trimming left V 0 bases short and J 6 bases short, with 12 bases between. Germline-derived CDR1 and CDR2 are LGHNA and YNFKEQ. This CDR3 has 15 amino acids. Written as DNA, the CDR3 is TGTGCCAGCAGCCAAGATCGGGCCGTTGGCAATGAGCAGTTCTTC. Translated: CASSQDRAVGNEQFF.

This sequence joins TRBV2 and TRBJ2-7; TRBD1 aligns across 7 bases. Germline-derived CDR1 and CDR2 are SNHLY and FYNNEI. The CDR3 covers 13 residues. V gave up 1 base and J gave up 9 bases; unmatched junction bases: 6. DNA of the CDR3: TGTGCCAGCAGTGAAGGGACAGGAATGGGGCAGTACTTC. Translating gives CASSEGTGMGQYF.

To note about this clone: One junction end does not reproduce the germline sequence, and a read error may be involved. This sequence joins TRBV5-1 and TRBJ2-3, with 10 bases aligning to TRBD1. The CDR3 is 16 residues long. Germline assignment: CDR1 SGHRS and CDR2 YFSETQ. The CDR3 DNA follows: TGCGCCAGCAGCGGCCGACAGGGGGCTAGCACAGACACGCAGTATTTT. This codes for CASSGRQGASTDTQYF.

This clone was picked up a small number of times. The V and J genes are TRBV6-1 and TRBJ1-2, with 9 bases aligning to TRBD1. Looked up from germline, CDR1 is MNHNS and CDR2 is SASEGT. This CDR3 contains 13 residues. V shed 4 bases and J 6 bases; nucleotides not matched to a gene: 3. The CDR3 loop is CASSVQGADGYTF. CDR3 DNA: TGTGCCAGCAGTGTACAGGGGGCGGATGGCTACACCTTC.

This chain links TRBV2 with TRBJ2-4; a possible D gene is TRBD2 (5 bases). Trimming shortened V by 5 bases and J by 9 bases, and 17 bases separated the two germline ends. Germline CDR1 is SNHLY and CDR2 is FYNNEI. The length of the CDR3 is 14 residues. The DNA for the CDR3 is TGTGCCAGCAGTCCGGGCGGCGGGCCGCTCATTCAGTACTTC. Protein sequence: CASSPGGGPLIQYF.

The chain is built from TRBV5-1 and TRBJ2-1; 10 nucleotides line up with TRBD2. Germline-derived CDR1 and CDR2 are SGHRS and YFSETQ. Trimming removed 0 bases from V and 1 base from J; junction bases left unmatched: 7. This CDR3 region has 18 residues. The CDR3 loop is CASSLGLAGAGSYNEQFF. Written as DNA, the CDR3 is TGCGCCAGCAGCTTGGGGCTAGCGGGAGCAGGATCCTACAATGAGCAGTTCTTC.

In its sample, this clone was seen a few times. V and J are TRBV7-8 and TRBJ2-7; 7 bases map to TRBD1. V trimming: 5 bases; J trimming: 4 bases; junction bases outside the gene matches: 8. Germline lookup yields CDR1 SGHVS and CDR2 FQNEAQ. The CDR3 runs 14 residues. CDR3: CASSPRDSLYEQYF. DNA for the CDR3: TGTGCCAGCAGCCCAAGGGACAGCCTTTACGAGCAGTACTTC.

This clone was seen more than once but under ten times. The rearrangement uses TRBV7-2 and TRBJ1-4, with D maybe TRBD1 (6 bases). Trimming took 1 base from V and 5 from J, leaving 11 bases between them. Germline V gene data show CDR1 as SGHTA and CDR2 as FQGNSA. The length of the CDR3 is 15 residues. CDR3 loop: CASSLVGQGNEKLFF. For the CDR3, the DNA is TGTGCCAGCAGCTTAGTTGGTCAGGGGAATGAAAAACTGTTTTTT.

The chain has TRBV6-1 and TRBJ1-1; D is possibly TRBD1 (5 bases). V lost 3 bases and J 8 bases, leaving 13 bases between the germline ends. Germline CDR1 and CDR2: MNHNS and SASEGT. There are 13 residues in the CDR3. CDR3 residues: CASSDLSGAEAFF. CDR3 nucleotides: TGTGCCAGCAGTGATTTAAGTGGGGCCGAAGCTTTCTTT.

This clone was detected only a few times. CDR3 nucleotides: TGTGCCAGTAACGCAGGCAATCAGCCCCAGCATTTT. It codes for CASNAGNQPQHF. This chain links TRBV19 with TRBJ1-5, with unresolved D. Trimming stripped 7 bases from V and 2 bases from J, with 6 bases between. Germline V gene sequence: CDR1 LNHDA, CDR2 SQIVND (reference sequence). The CDR3 is 12 residues long.

The chain uses TRBV19 and TRBJ2-1, with TRBD2 matching 10 bases. Germline V lookup: CDR1 LNHDA, CDR2 SQIVND (reference sequence). The CDR3 runs 17 residues. The V segment lost 5 bases and the J segment 2 bases; nucleotides outside the gene matches: 9. The CDR3 DNA reads TGTGCCAGTAGTGCGCTAGCGGGAGTTAGTGCCTACAATGAGCAGTTCTTC. Translation gives CASSALAGVSAYNEQFF.

The V and J genes are TRBV7-2 and TRBJ1-6; D is undetermined. V lost 0 bases and J lost 3, with 9 bases in between. The CDR3 spans 16 residues. Germline values: CDR1 SGHTA, CDR2 FQGNSA. In DNA, the CDR3 is TGTGCCAGCAGCTTAGCATCCCAGATCTATAATTCACCCCTCCACTTT. Translating gives CASSLASQIYNSPLHF.

This clone occurred a few times. The gene calls are TRBV9 and TRBJ1-5; unclear D gene. Germline V gene lookup returns CDR1 SGDLS and CDR2 YYNGEE. The CDR3 sequence is 15 residues long. V lost 3 bases, J lost 3 bases, and 13 bases lay in between. CDR3 region: CASSATGAINQPQHF. CDR3 sequence (DNA): TGTGCCAGCAGCGCCACGGGAGCCATCAATCAGCCCCAGCATTTT.